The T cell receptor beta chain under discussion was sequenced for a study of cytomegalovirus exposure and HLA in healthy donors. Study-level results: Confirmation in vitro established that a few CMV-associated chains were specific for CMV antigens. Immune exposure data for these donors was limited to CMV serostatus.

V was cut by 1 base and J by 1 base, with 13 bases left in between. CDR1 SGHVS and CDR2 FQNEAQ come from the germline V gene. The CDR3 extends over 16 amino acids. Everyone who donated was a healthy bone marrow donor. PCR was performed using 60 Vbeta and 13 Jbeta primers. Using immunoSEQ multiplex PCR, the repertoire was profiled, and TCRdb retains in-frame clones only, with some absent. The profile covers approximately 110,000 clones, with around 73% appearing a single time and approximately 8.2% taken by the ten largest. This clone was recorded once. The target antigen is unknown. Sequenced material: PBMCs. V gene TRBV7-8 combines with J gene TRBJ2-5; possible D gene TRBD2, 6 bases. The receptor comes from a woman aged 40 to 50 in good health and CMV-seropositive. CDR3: CASSLGGGASQETQYF. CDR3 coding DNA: TGTGCCAGCAGCTTAGGCGGCGGGGCCTCCCAAGAGACCCAGTACTTC. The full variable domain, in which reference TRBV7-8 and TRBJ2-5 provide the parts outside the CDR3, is GAGVSQSPRYKVAKRGQDVALRCDPISGHVSLFWYQQALGQGPEFLTYFQNEAQLDKSGLPSDRFFAERPEGSVSTLKIQRTQQEDSAVYLCASSLGGGASQETQYFGPGTRLLVL.